This T cell receptor (beta chain) was identified during a study of OX40 agonist ivuxolimab in advanced cancers. As for the study in general: Dose-escalation cases comprised hepatocellular carcinoma, melanoma, renal cell or head and neck cancer. Earlier treatment with anti-PD-1, anti-PD-L1 or anti-CTLA-4 was permitted, and roughly 42% had received some. Findings and caveats of the study: At 0.1 to 3.0 mg/kg, CD4+ and CD8+ blood T cells expanded clonally by week 6.

In regard to this clone: The antigen is unknown.

The method was immunoSEQ multiplex PCR; TCRdb's version includes in-frame clones alone and lacks a portion of them. Seen here are tens of thousands of clones, 70% to 90% observed once, and the top ten hold 18%. V gave up 3 bases and J gave up 1 base, with 13 bases separating them. The CDR3 loop spans 16 amino acids. CDR1 is SGDLS and CDR2 is YYNGEE in the germline V gene. The chain is built from TRBV9 and TRBJ2-2; D is ambiguous. The clonotype originates from an adult with an advanced solid tumor such as melanoma, head and neck, liver or kidney cancer. The sample in question was CD4+ or CD8+ T cells sorted from blood, obtained in a trial of the OX40 agonist ivuxolimab. The CDR3 spells CASSEHPDLNTGELFF. CDR3 coding DNA: TGTGCCAGCAGCGAACACCCCGACCTGAACACCGGGGAGCTGTTTTTT.